The entry that follows covers one TCR beta chain sequence. The record originates from a study of cytomegalovirus exposure and HLA in healthy donors. CDR1 is SGHAT, CDR2 FQDESV, per germline (reference sequence). The ends lost 6 bases at V and 3 bases at J; junction bases unmatched: 7. This CDR3 comprises 14 residues. With 60 Vbeta and 13 Jbeta primers, the PCR was carried out. Repertoires were generated with immunoSEQ multiplex PCR, while TCRdb's copy carries only in-frame clones and drops some. The sample shows about 170,000 clones, roughly 80% of them seen only once. The TCR originated in a female donor in good health and CMV-seronegative. Input material: PBMCs. The chain links TRBV11-1 to TRBJ1-1; 7 positions agree with TRBD1. The CDR3 DNA follows: TGTGCCAGCAGTCCGACAGGGTCGCACACTGAAGCTTTCTTT. Protein: CASSPTGSHTEAFF.